Each of the 17 T cell receptor beta chains below was sequenced from the same sample in a study of tumor-infiltrating lymphocytes in primary liver carcinoma. From about 0.45 ug total RNA, TCR beta cDNA was generated with a primer in the constant region. Slightly modified ARM-PCR served as the procedure for the TCR beta libraries. These libraries came from three rounds of nested multiplex PCR. Running 10 cycles apiece, the first two PCR rounds relied on TRBV1-TRBV30 forward primers together with a C-beta reverse primer. One entry per CDR3 protein results from TCRdb running MiXCR on the multiplex PCR reads. Of 100,000 or so distinct CDR3 sequences in the sample, about four fifths are singletons; the top ten hold under 25%. Extraction of RNA together with DNA used about 18-31 mg of unsorted bulk tissue. Sequenced material: liver tumor tissue from sampling region 3. Sample subset: tumor region T3, left-lateral pole. The receptor set was obtained from a man aged 40-50 years with primary liver carcinoma and hepatitis B virus infection.

A word on this clonotype: The conserved phenylalanine or tryptophan normally closing the CDR3 is absent here, so this likely arose from a read error. The chain combines TRBV29-1 with TRBJ2-2; maybe TRBD2 (6 bases). The CDR3 is made up of 15 amino acids. The V gene's germline CDR1 is SQVTM and CDR2 ANQGSEA. The CDR3 sequence is CNVGSSAANTGELFL. The CDR3 bases are TGCAATGTTGGGTCTAGCGCGGCGAACACCGGGGAGCTGTTTCTT.

V is TRBV6-4 and J is TRBJ2-2; the D is unclear. Germline CDR1 is MRHNA and CDR2 is SNTAGT. The CDR3 has 13 residues. The V gene lost 5 bases and the J gene lost 8 bases, with 12 bases spanning the gap. CDR3 region: CASSTEGVGELFF. DNA of the CDR3: TGTGCCAGCAGTACGGAAGGAGTAGGGGAGCTGTTTTTT.

The rearrangement joins TRBV7-9 to TRBJ1-2; possibly TRBD1 for D (5 bases). The V gene's germline CDR1 is SEHNR and CDR2 FQNEAQ (reference sequence). This CDR3 region has 14 residues. V lost 3 bases, J lost 6 bases, and 14 bases lay in between. The CDR3 nucleotides read TGTGCCAGCAGCTTGCAGTTTCGGGGCAATGGCTACACCTTC. Its translation is CASSLQFRGNGYTF.

In this sample, this clonotype turned up a few times. The rearrangement uses TRBV13 and TRBJ2-2, with 14 bases lining up with TRBD2. From germline, CDR1 is PRHDT and CDR2 FYEKMQ (reference sequence). V trimming: 7 bases; J trimming: 17 bases; junction bases outside the gene matches: 15. The CDR3 length is 15 residues. The CDR3 region is CASNLTSGRAGELFF. The CDR3 bases are TGTGCCAGCAACTTGACTAGCGGGAGGGCCGGGGAACTTTTTTTT.

This clonotype was seen more than once but under ten times. V gene TRBV27 combines with J gene TRBJ2-1, with a tentative D call TRBD2 (5 bases). V gave up 3 bases and J gave up 3 bases, with 12 bases separating them. The CDR3 sequence is 15 residues long. Germline CDR1 is MNHEY and CDR2 is SMNVEV (reference sequence). Here the CDR3 reads CASSFYGMVYNEQFF. As DNA, the CDR3 is TGTGCCAGCAGTTTCTACGGGATGGTCTACAATGAGCAGTTCTTC.

This clonotype turned up a few times. The chain carries TRBV13 and TRBJ1-6, with 7 bases lining up with TRBD1. Germline assignment: CDR1 PRHDT and CDR2 FYEKMQ (reference sequence). This CDR3 comprises 16 residues. V gave up 9 bases and J gave up 8 bases; unmatched junction bases: 16. This CDR3 is CASNSPGDRGDSPLHF. CDR3 DNA sequence: TGTGCCAGTAACTCACCCGGGGACAGAGGCGATTCACCCCTCCACTTT.

The table lists this clonotype with a few counts. A read error may produce the germline difference seen at one junction end. The chain carries TRBV29-1 and TRBJ2-6, with a weak D call TRBD1 (5 bases). CDR1 and CDR2 from the germline V gene are SQVTM and ANQGSEA. CDR3 length: 13 residues. Here the CDR3 DNA reads TGCAGCGTTGCAGGGCCTGGGGCCAACGTTCTGACTTTC. Translated, it gives CSVAGPGANVLTF.

Concerning this clonotype itself: Lacking the conserved final phenylalanine or tryptophan, this CDR3 likely reflects a read error. The CDR3 DNA is TGTGCCAGCAGTTACGGGACGGCATACAATAAGCAGTTCATC. Protein sequence: CASSYGTAYNKQFI. V is TRBV6-6 and J is TRBJ2-1; D tentatively fits TRBD1 or TRBD2 (5 bases each). The CDR3 has 14 amino acids. CDR1 MNHNY and CDR2 SVGAGI come from the germline V gene (reference sequence).

This clonotype ranks as medium-sized. Written as DNA, the CDR3 is TGTGCCAGCAGCTTCAGGGTCCACGAGCAGTACTTC. This gives the protein CASSFRVHEQYF. The chain uses TRBV7-3 and TRBJ2-7; tentative D call: TRBD1 (5 bases). The germline CDR1 and CDR2 sequences are SGHTA and FQGTGA. Trimming removed 3 bases from V and 5 bases from J, with 8 bases in between. This CDR3 spans 12 amino acids. Full variable domain (outside the CDR3, taken from reference TRBV7-3 and TRBJ2-7): GAGVSQTPSNKVTEKGKYVELRCDPISGHTALYWYRQSLGQGPEFLIYFQGTGAADDSGLPNDRFFAVRPEGSVSTLKIQRTERGDSAVYLCASSFRVHEQYFGPGTRLTVT.

Details on this clonotype: An end of the junction differs from the germline gene, which may be a read error. The chain employs TRBV29-1 and TRBJ2-3, with D maybe TRBD2 (6 bases). CDR1 SQVTM and CDR2 ANQGSEA come from the germline V gene. This CDR3 comprises 15 residues. CDR3 bases: TGCAGCGTTGAGGGCGGGGCCGACATCACAGATACACAGTACTTT. Amino acid sequence: CSVEGGADITDTQYF.

Remarks on this clonotype: One junction end does not reproduce the germline sequence, and a read error may be involved. The chain has TRBV29-1 and TRBJ2-5; possible D gene TRBD1, 6 bases. Germline V gives CDR1 SQVTM, CDR2 ANQGSEA. The CDR3 runs 12 residues. The CDR3 DNA sequence: TGCAGCTTGTGGGACAAGGGAGAGACCCAATACTTC. Encoded protein: CSLWDKGETQYF. Combining the CDR3 with reference TRBV29-1 and TRBJ2-5 gives the whole variable domain SAVISQKPSRDICQRGTSLTIQCQVDSQVTMMFWYRQQPGQSLTLIATANQGSEATYESGFVIDKFPISRPNLTFSTLTVSNMSPEDSSIYLCSLWDKGETQYFGPGTRLLVL.

Details on this clonotype: Compared with germline, one end of the junction differs, possibly owing to a read error. The V and J genes are TRBV28 and TRBJ2-3; maybe TRBD1 (5 bases). The CDR3 contains 14 residues. CDR1 is MDHEN and CDR2 is SYDVKM in the germline V gene. The CDR3 loop is CPNSKTVLTDTQYF. In nucleotides, the CDR3 is TGCCCCAACTCTAAGACAGTGCTGACAGATACGCAGTATTTT.

This rearrangement joins TRBV6-5 to TRBJ1-5, with D hard to call. This CDR3 is 12 amino acids long. Germline V gene sequence: CDR1 MNHEY, CDR2 SVGAGI. The DNA of the CDR3 is TGTCCCAACAACGACCCCAATCAGCCCCAGCATTTT. Protein: CPNNDPNQPQHF.

V gene TRBV12-5 combines with J gene TRBJ1-1; TRBD1 might be the D (5 bases). There are 15 residues in the CDR3. Per germline, CDR1 LGHNT and CDR2 FRNRAP. The CDR3 DNA reads TGTGTTCGTGGTCGCGGCCTTTCAGGGCACACTGAAGCTTTCTTT. This sequence encodes CVRGRGLSGHTEAFF.

Worth noting for this clonotype: At one of its ends the junction is not consistent with the germline gene, which may arise from a read error. The chain combines TRBV11-1 with TRBJ1-1; D possibly corresponds to TRBD1 (5 bases). Germline CDR1 reads SGHAT; CDR2 reads FQDESV (reference sequence). The CDR3 loop spans 14 amino acids. For the CDR3, the DNA is TGTGCTAGCAGCATAAGTCGGGGGATAGCTGAAGCCTTCTTT. It codes for CASSISRGIAEAFF.

This clonotype has just one count. One junction end disagrees with the germline gene, perhaps due to a read error. The chain has TRBV28 and TRBJ2-7; 7 bases align to TRBD1. Germline CDR1 reads MDHEN; CDR2 reads SYDVKM. This CDR3 is built from 14 residues. The CDR3 loop reads CARSFTGASYEQYF. CDR3 nucleotides: TGTGCCAGGAGTTTTACAGGGGCCTCCTACGAGCAGTATTTC.

Comment on this clonotype: This CDR3 is missing its conserved last phenylalanine or tryptophan, likely due to a read error. This chain links TRBV29-1 with TRBJ2-7; D possibly corresponds to TRBD1 (6 bases). The V gene lost 1 base and the J gene lost 9 bases, with 25 bases spanning the gap. CDR3 length: 16 residues. Germline V gene data show CDR1 as SQVTM and CDR2 as ANQGSEA. CDR3 protein: CSVEGSAQGSLLRQYL. The CDR3 nucleotides are TGCAGCGTTGAAGGAAGTGCACAGGGCTCTCTCCTCAGGCAGTACTTA.